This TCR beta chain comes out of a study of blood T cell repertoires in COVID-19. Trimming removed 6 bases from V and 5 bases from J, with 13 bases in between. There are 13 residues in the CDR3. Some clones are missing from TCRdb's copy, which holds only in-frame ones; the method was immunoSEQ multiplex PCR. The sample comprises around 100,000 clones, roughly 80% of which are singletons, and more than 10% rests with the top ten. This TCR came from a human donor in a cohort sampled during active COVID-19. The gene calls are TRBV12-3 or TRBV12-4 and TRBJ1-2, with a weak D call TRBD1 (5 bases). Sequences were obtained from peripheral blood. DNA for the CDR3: TGTGCCAGCAGCCTGGGGGGAGGGTATGGCTACACCTTC. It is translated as CASSLGGGYGYTF.